These 29 T cell receptor beta chains came from one sample sequenced in a study of blood T cell repertoires in COVID-19. The table came from immunoSEQ multiplex PCR; TCRdb's copy has only in-frame clones and leaves some out. Among some 99,000 clones listed, more than 70% were seen once. The specimen was peripheral blood. The receptors were gathered from a woman aged 55 to 70 in a cohort sampled during active or convalescent COVID-19.

V and J are TRBV15 and TRBJ2-1; D is possibly TRBD2 (6 bases). The CDR3 runs to 13 residues. The germline V gene has CDR1 LNHNV and CDR2 YYDKDF (reference sequence). Trimming left V 0 bases short and J 13 bases short, with 13 bases between. CDR3 coding DNA: TGTGCCACCAGCAGAGAGGGCGCTAGCGCCCAGTTCTTC. This codes for CATSREGASAQFF.

This clone was recorded a few times. This chain joins TRBV4-2 and TRBJ1-3; D perhaps matches TRBD1 (5 bases). The CDR3 has 15 amino acids. CDR1 and CDR2 (germline): LGHNA, YNFKEQ. Trimming pared 2 bases from V and 7 bases from J, leaving 15 bases between. CDR3 DNA sequence: TGTGCCAGCAGCCAACAAGGTGGGGGAGGGAACACCATATATTTT. The encoded protein is CASSQQGGGGNTIYF.

This clone has a handful of counts. V gene TRBV4-1 combines with J gene TRBJ1-6, with TRBD1 as a possible D gene (5 bases). The CDR3 is made up of 15 amino acids. V was shortened by 0 bases and J by 7 bases, with 10 bases between the two germline ends. Looked up from germline, CDR1 is MGHRA and CDR2 is YSYEKL. CDR3 coding DNA: TGCGCCAGCAGCCAAGACAGGGCGGGAAATTCACCCCTCCACTTT. Translating it yields CASSQDRAGNSPLHF.

The V and J genes are TRBV2 and TRBJ2-7; 11 bases are shared with TRBD2. The CDR3 totals 14 residues. In germline, CDR1 is SNHLY, CDR2 FYNNEI. V gave up 6 bases and J gave up 6 bases; unmatched junction bases: 7. The CDR3 DNA follows: TGTGCCAGCAGAGTAGCGGGGGGGCGTCGCGAGCAGTACTTC. Translated: CASRVAGGRREQYF.

The chain combines TRBV10-3 with TRBJ1-1; tentative D call: TRBD1 (6 bases). The germline V gene encodes CDR1 ENHRY and CDR2 SYGVKD. This CDR3 is built from 15 residues. V was trimmed by 0 bases and J by 0 bases, leaving 8 bases between them. The CDR3 nucleotides read TGTGCCATCAGTGAGTCGACAGGTATGAACACTGAAGCTTTCTTT. The encoded protein is CAISESTGMNTEAFF.

The gene calls are TRBV6-6 and TRBJ2-5; TRBD1 might be the D (7 bases). CDR3 size: 17 residues. Trimming pared 5 bases from V and 5 bases from J, leaving 24 bases between. Germline V gene data show CDR1 as MNHNY and CDR2 as SVGAGI (reference sequence). CDR3 region: CASSLTPGQGGEETQYF. CDR3 DNA sequence: TGTGCCAGCAGTCTTACTCCTGGGCAGGGGGGAGAGGAGACCCAGTACTTC.

The chain is built from TRBV18 and TRBJ2-3; 8 nucleotides agree with TRBD2. This CDR3 region has 14 residues. From germline, CDR1 is KGHSH and CDR2 LQKENI. V shed 8 bases and J 1 base; nucleotides not matched to a gene: 5. CDR3 nucleotide sequence: TGTGCCAGCACGTCGGGGGGGGGCACAGATACGCAGTATTTT. Translated: CASTSGGGTDTQYF.

CDR3 DNA: TGTGCCAGCAGCCCTGCGGGGGGCCGGGCGAATGAGCAGTTCTTC. This sequence encodes CASSPAGGRANEQFF. The gene calls are TRBV5-4 and TRBJ2-1, with 8 bases aligning to TRBD2. Germline-derived CDR1 and CDR2 are SGHNT and YYREEE (reference sequence). CDR3 length equals 15 residues. V lost 4 bases to trimming and J lost 7 bases; unmatched junction nucleotides: 10. Full variable domain (remainder filled in from reference TRBV5-4 and TRBJ2-1): ETGVTQSPTHLIKTRGQQVTLRCSSQSGHNTVSWYQQALGQGPQFIFQYYREEENGRGNFPPRFSGLQFPNYSSELNVNALELDDSALYLCASSPAGGRANEQFFGPGTRLTVL.

The CDR3 protein is CASSFGTGEGQPQHF. DNA of the CDR3: TGTGCCAGCAGCTTCGGGACAGGGGAAGGTCAGCCCCAGCATTTT. The rearrangement uses TRBV3-1 (or the pseudogene TRBV3-2) and TRBJ1-5; 10 nucleotides line up with TRBD1. Germline lookup yields CDR1 LGHDT and CDR2 YNNKEL (reference sequence). This CDR3 region has 15 residues. Unmatched junction bases numbered 7, after V lost 5 bases and J lost 6 bases.

This clone was detected only a few times. The junction departs from germline at one end; a sequencing error may be responsible. This chain uses TRBV24-1 with TRBJ2-1; 7 bases align to TRBD2. The CDR3 consists of 15 residues. Germline assignment: CDR1 KGHDR and CDR2 SFDVKD. CDR3 sequence reads: CATSEAAGVYDEQFF. CDR3 in DNA: TGTGCCACCAGTGAGGCGGCGGGGGTCTACGATGAGCAGTTCTTC.

The table lists this clone with a few counts. This chain uses TRBV7-3 with TRBJ1-2, with D maybe TRBD1 (5 bases). Germline CDR1 reads SGHTA; CDR2 reads FQGTGA. V lost 1 base to trimming and J lost 2 bases, with 11 bases between them. The length of the CDR3 is 15 residues. For the CDR3, the DNA is TGTGCCAGCAGCTTAATGGGCGGGGACAACTATGGCTACACCTTC. This codes for CASSLMGGDNYGYTF.

This chain links TRBV18 with TRBJ1-1; no definite D call. The CDR3 sequence is 15 residues long. The germline V gene has CDR1 KGHSH and CDR2 LQKENI. Trimming removed 0 bases from V and 1 base from J, with 9 bases in between. The chain's CDR3 is CASSPPRQKNTEAFF. DNA of the CDR3: TGTGCCAGCTCACCACCGCGGCAGAAGAACACTGAAGCTTTCTTT.

The rearrangement joins TRBV14 to TRBJ2-2; D gene unclear. Germline V gene lookup returns CDR1 SGHDN and CDR2 FVKESK. The V end was cut by 4 bases, the J end by 0 bases, with 6 bases between. This CDR3 has 14 amino acids. The CDR3: CASSPQTNTGELFF. CDR3 bases: TGTGCCAGCAGCCCCCAGACGAACACCGGGGAGCTGTTTTTT.

The chain has TRBV15 and TRBJ2-2; D may be TRBD2 (6 bases). Germline V CDR1 and CDR2: LNHNV, YYDKDF (reference sequence). The ends were cut back, 0 bases at V and 4 bases at J, with 12 bases in the middle. The CDR3 extends over 16 amino acids. CDR3 amino acids: CATSRDGLISTGELFF. In DNA, the CDR3 is TGTGCCACCAGCAGAGACGGACTAATCAGCACCGGGGAGCTGTTTTTT.

V is TRBV19 and J is TRBJ2-3; 9 bases line up with TRBD2. V shed 6 bases, J shed 0 bases, and the junction held 4 bases outside the gene matches. CDR3 size: 15 residues. CDR1 and CDR2 (germline): LNHDA, SQIVND (reference sequence). CDR3 region: CASSPGLASTDTQYF. The CDR3 DNA reads as TGTGCCAGTAGCCCGGGACTAGCAAGCACAGATACGCAGTATTTT.

The V gene is TRBV19, the J gene TRBJ2-5, with 7 nucleotides matching TRBD1. CDR1 LNHDA and CDR2 SQIVND come from the germline V gene (reference sequence). The CDR3 length is 14 residues. Unmatched junction bases numbered 6, after V lost 4 bases and J lost 4 bases. CDR3 loop: CASSRQGDGETQYF. DNA of the CDR3: TGTGCCAGTAGTAGACAGGGAGATGGAGAGACCCAGTACTTC.

The chain recombines TRBV10-3 with TRBJ1-1; TRBD1 agrees at 8 bases. The ends lost 6 bases at V and 9 bases at J; junction bases unmatched: 12. Germline CDR1 is ENHRY and CDR2 is SYGVKD. The CDR3 contains 14 residues. The DNA of the CDR3 is TGTGCCATCAGCCCCGGGACAGGCGAACCCAAAGCTTTCTTT. The encoded protein is CAISPGTGEPKAFF.

V and J are TRBV30 and TRBJ1-4; D may be TRBD1 (5 bases). Germline V CDR1 and CDR2: GTSNPN, SVGIG (reference sequence). With 2 bases removed from V and 4 bases from J, the gap between germline ends came to 17 bases. The length of the CDR3 is 16 residues. The CDR3 loop reads CAWSYASTGGNEKLFF. CDR3 DNA sequence: TGTGCCTGGAGTTACGCCAGTACGGGGGGTAATGAAAAACTGTTTTTT.

The chain links TRBV29-1 to TRBJ1-2; 10 bases fit TRBD1. The CDR3 has 12 residues. V shed 6 bases and J 8 bases; nucleotides not matched to a gene: 6. CDR1 and CDR2 (germline): SQVTM, ANQGSEA. CDR3 in amino acids: CSVPTGGKGYTF. CDR3 DNA: TGCAGCGTCCCGACAGGGGGCAAGGGCTACACCTTC.

The rearrangement joins TRBV20-1 to TRBJ1-4; D ambiguous. Germline V CDR1 and CDR2: DFQATT, SNEGSKA (reference sequence). Between the trimmed V and J ends, which lost 2 bases and 7 bases, there was a span of 5 bases. CDR3 length equals 11 residues. The CDR3 DNA reads as TGCAGTGCTAGACATTTTGAAAAACTGTTTTTT. It is translated as CSARHFEKLFF.

J is TRBJ1-1 and V is TRBV27, with 8 bases aligning to TRBD1. Germline loops: CDR1 MNHEY, CDR2 SMNVEV (reference sequence). The ends lost 6 bases at V and 3 bases at J; junction bases unmatched: 6. This CDR3 is 14 amino acids long. CDR3 in DNA: TGTGCCAGCAGGGACAGGGTTTTTTACACTGAAGCTTTCTTT. This translates into CASRDRVFYTEAFF.

The rearrangement uses TRBV3-1 (or the pseudogene TRBV3-2) and TRBJ2-5; D gene ambiguous. The V gene's germline CDR1 is LGHDT and CDR2 YNNKEL (reference sequence). This CDR3 contains 14 residues. The V and J ends lost 1 base and 5 bases respectively, with 11 bases between them. In DNA, the CDR3 is TGTGCCAGCAGCCAAGCCACCCTCCGGGAGACCCAGTACTTC. This encodes CASSQATLRETQYF.

For the CDR3, the DNA is TGTGCCAGCAGCCCGGGACTAGCGGGAGCCGGGGAGCTGTTTTTT. It translates to CASSPGLAGAGELFF. The V and J genes are TRBV27 and TRBJ2-2; 14 bases match TRBD2. Per the germline V gene, CDR1 is MNHEY and CDR2 is SMNVEV (reference sequence). After removal of 6 bases from V and 6 bases from J, the junction contained 3 bases not matched to a gene. This CDR3 has 15 residues.

CDR3 sequence reads: CASSSPTLAGSYEQYF. The DNA of the CDR3 is TGTGCCAGCAGTTCTCCGACACTAGCGGGAAGTTACGAGCAGTACTTC. V is TRBV28 and J is TRBJ2-7, with 10 nucleotides matching TRBD2. The V segment lost 4 bases and the J segment 4 bases; nucleotides outside the gene matches: 10. Germline CDR1 and CDR2: MDHEN and SYDVKM. The CDR3 runs to 16 residues.

This chain uses TRBV5-1 with TRBJ2-7, with TRBD1 as a possible D gene (6 bases). CDR3 length equals 13 residues. Trimming removed 2 bases from V and 4 bases from J, with 10 bases in between. The germline V gene has CDR1 SGHRS and CDR2 YFSETQ. The CDR3: CASSFPGTYEQYF. The CDR3 DNA sequence: TGCGCCAGCAGCTTCCCCGGGACATACGAGCAGTACTTC.

This clone showed up just once. J is TRBJ2-7 and V is TRBV11-3, with TRBD1 matching over 8 bases. V shed 6 bases, J shed 1 base, and the junction held 8 bases outside the gene matches. Germline V gene lookup returns CDR1 SGHNT and CDR2 YENEEA. The CDR3 covers 15 residues. Here the CDR3 DNA reads TGTGCCAGCAGTCAGGGACAGGCGTATTCCTACGAGCAGTACTTC. Translation: CASSQGQAYSYEQYF.

The chain uses TRBV28 and TRBJ1-5; tentative D call: TRBD1 (5 bases). This CDR3 is built from 13 residues. CDR1 MDHEN and CDR2 SYDVKM come from the germline V gene. Trimming cost V 9 bases and J 6 bases, with 15 bases left between them. CDR3: CASGGTRRQPQHF. The CDR3 DNA reads TGTGCCAGTGGGGGGACTCGGCGTCAGCCCCAGCATTTT.

This clone has more than one count but fewer than ten. The genes are TRBV19 and TRBJ1-1, with unresolved D. This CDR3 is 11 amino acids long. CDR1 and CDR2 from the germline V gene are LNHDA and SQIVND (reference sequence). Trimming left V 7 bases short and J 5 bases short, with 8 bases between. CDR3 nucleotides: TGTGCCAGTAAAACTACGACTGAAGCTTTCTTT. It specifies CASKTTTEAFF. Full variable domain (outside the CDR3, taken from reference TRBV19 and TRBJ1-1): DGGITQSPKYLFRKEGQNVTLSCEQNLNHDAMYWYRQDPGQGLRLIYYSQIVNDFQKGDIAEGYSVSREKKESFPLTVTSAQKNPTAFYLCASKTTTEAFFGQGTRLTVV.

There are a few counts of this clone. This sequence joins TRBV19 and TRBJ1-1; D gene unclear. The CDR3 consists of 13 residues. The V end was cut by 3 bases, the J end by 1 base, with 6 bases between. Germline V gene lookup returns CDR1 LNHDA and CDR2 SQIVND (reference sequence). CDR3: CASSMSENTEAFF. In nucleotides, the CDR3 is TGTGCCAGTAGTATGAGCGAGAACACTGAAGCTTTCTTT.